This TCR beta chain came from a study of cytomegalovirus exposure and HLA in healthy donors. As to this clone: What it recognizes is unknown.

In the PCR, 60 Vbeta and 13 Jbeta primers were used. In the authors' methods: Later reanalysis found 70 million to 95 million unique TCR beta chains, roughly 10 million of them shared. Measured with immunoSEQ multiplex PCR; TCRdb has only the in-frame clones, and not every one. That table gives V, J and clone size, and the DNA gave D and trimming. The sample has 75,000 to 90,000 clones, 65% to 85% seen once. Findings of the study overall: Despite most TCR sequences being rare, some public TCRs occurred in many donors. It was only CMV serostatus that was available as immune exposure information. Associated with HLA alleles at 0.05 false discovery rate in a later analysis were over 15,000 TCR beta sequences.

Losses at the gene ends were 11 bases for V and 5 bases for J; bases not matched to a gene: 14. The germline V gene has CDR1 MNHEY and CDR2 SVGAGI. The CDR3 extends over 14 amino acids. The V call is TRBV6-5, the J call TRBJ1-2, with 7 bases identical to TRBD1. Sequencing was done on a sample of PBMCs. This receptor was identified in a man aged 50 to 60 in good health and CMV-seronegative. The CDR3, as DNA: TGTGCCGTCCACAGGGGCAGGGGGGCATATGGCTACACCTTC. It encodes CAVHRGRGAYGYTF.